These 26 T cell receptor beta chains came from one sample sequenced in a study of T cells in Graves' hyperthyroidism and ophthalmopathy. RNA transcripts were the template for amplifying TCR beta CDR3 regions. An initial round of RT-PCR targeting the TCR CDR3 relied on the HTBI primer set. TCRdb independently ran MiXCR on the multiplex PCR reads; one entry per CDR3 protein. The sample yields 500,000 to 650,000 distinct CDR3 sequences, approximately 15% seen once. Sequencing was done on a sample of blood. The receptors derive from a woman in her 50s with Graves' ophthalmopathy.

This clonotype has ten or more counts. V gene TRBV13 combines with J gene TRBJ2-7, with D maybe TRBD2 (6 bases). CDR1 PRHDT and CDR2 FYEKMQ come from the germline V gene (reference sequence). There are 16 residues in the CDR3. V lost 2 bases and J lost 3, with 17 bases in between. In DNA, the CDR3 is TGTGCCAGCAGCTTAAACCTGGGGAGGAGGGGCTACGAGCAGTACTTC. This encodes CASSLNLGRRGYEQYF. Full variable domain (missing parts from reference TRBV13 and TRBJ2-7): AAGVIQSPRHLIKEKRETATLKCYPIPRHDTVYWYQQGPGQDPQFLISFYEKMQSDKGSIPDRFSAQQFSDYHSELNMSSLELGDSALYFCASSLNLGRRGYEQYFGPGTRLTVT.

The CDR3 protein is CASSVVPDYNEQFF. The CDR3 bases are TGTGCCAGCAGCGTAGTACCGGACTACAATGAGCAGTTCTTC. V usage is TRBV9 and J usage is TRBJ2-1; D not certain. The CDR3 length is 14 residues. CDR1 SGDLS and CDR2 YYNGEE come from the germline V gene. Deletions cut 0 bases from V and 3 bases from J, with 7 bases between.

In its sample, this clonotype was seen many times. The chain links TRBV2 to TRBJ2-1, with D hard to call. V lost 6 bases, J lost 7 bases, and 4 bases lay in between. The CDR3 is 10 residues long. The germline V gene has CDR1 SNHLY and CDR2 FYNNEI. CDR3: CASRGNEQFF. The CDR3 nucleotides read TGTGCCAGCAGAGGTAATGAGCAGTTCTTC.

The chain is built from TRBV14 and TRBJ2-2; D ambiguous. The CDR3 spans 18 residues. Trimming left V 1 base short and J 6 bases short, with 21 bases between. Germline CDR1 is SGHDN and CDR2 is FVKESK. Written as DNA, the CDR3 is TGTGCCAGCAGCCAAGGTTCCGGGCTACTGGGCGTGGCCGGGGAGCTGTTTTTT. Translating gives CASSQGSGLLGVAGELFF.

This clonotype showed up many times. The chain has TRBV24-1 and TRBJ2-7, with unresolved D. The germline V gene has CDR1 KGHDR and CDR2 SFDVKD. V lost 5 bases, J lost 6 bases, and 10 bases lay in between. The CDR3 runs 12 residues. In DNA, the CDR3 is TGTGCCACCAGTGGTCAGTTCGGCGAGCAGTACTTC. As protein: CATSGQFGEQYF.

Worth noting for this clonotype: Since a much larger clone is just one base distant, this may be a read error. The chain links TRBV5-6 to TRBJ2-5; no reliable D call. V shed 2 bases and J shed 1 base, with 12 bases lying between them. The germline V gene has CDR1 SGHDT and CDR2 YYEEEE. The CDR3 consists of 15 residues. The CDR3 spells CASSFFARSQETQYF. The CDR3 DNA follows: TGTGCCAGCAGCTTTTTCGCCAGGAGCCAAGAGACCCAGTACTTC.

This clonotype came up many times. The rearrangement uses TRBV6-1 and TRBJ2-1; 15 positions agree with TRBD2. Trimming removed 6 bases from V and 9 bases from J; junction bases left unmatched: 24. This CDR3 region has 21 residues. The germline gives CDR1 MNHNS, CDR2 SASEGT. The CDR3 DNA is TGTGCCAGCAGGAGCCTCCGGGACACCCACGGACTAGCGGGAGGGCCGGTTGAGCAGTTCTTC. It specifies CASRSLRDTHGLAGGPVEQFF.

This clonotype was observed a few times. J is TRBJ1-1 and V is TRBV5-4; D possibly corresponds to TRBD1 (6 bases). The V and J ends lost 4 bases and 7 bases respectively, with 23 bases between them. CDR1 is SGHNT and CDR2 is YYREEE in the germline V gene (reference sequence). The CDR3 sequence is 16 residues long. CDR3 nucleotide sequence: TGTGCCAGCAGCCGACATTACAGGGTGGGGGAGCTTGAAGCTTTCTTT. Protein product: CASSRHYRVGELEAFF. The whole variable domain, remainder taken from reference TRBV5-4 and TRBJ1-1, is ETGVTQSPTHLIKTRGQQVTLRCSSQSGHNTVSWYQQALGQGPQFIFQYYREEENGRGNFPPRFSGLQFPNYSSELNVNALELDDSALYLCASSRHYRVGELEAFFGQGTRLTVV.

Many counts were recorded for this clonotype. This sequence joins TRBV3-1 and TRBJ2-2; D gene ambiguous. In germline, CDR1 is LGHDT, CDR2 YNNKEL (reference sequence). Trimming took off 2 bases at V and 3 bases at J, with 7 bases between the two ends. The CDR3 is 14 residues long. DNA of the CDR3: TGTGCCAGCAGCCAATCCCGTTACACCGGGGAGCTGTTTTTT. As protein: CASSQSRYTGELFF.

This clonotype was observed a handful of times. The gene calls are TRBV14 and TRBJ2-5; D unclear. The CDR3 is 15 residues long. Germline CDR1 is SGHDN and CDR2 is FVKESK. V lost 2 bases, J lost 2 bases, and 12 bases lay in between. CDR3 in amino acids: CASSQFSALQETQYF. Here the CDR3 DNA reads TGTGCCAGCAGCCAATTCTCAGCGTTACAAGAGACCCAGTACTTC.

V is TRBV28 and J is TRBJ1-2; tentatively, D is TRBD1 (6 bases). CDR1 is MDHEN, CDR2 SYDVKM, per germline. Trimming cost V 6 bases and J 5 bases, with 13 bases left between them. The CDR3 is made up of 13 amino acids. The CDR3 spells CASSPNREYGYTF. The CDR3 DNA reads TGTGCCAGCAGCCCAAACAGGGAATATGGCTACACCTTC.

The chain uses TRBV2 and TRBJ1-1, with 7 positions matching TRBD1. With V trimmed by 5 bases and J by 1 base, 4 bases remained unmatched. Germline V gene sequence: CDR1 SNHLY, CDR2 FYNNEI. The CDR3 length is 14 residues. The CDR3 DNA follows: TGTGCCAGCAGTCGCCGGACAGGGAACACTGAAGCTTTCTTT. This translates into CASSRRTGNTEAFF.

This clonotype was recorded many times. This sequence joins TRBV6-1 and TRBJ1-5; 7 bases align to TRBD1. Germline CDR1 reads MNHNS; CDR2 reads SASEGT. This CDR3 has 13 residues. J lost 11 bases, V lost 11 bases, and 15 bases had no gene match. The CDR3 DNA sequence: TGTGCCGGCACGGACAGGCCCGGACAGGCCCAGCATTTT. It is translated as CAGTDRPGQAQHF.

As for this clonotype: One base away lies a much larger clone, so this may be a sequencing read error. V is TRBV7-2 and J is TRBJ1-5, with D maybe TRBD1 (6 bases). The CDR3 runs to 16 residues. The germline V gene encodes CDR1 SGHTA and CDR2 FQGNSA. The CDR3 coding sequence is TGTGCCAGCGGCTTATTACACACTCCAGGGGAACAGCCCCAGCATTTT. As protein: CASGLLHTPGEQPQHF. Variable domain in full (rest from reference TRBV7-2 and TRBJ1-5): GAGVSQSPSNKVTEKGKDVELRCDPISGHTALYWYRQSLGQGLEFLIYFQGNSAPDKSGLPSDRFSAERTGGSVSTLTIQRTQQEDSAVYLCASGLLHTPGEQPQHFGDGTRLSIL.

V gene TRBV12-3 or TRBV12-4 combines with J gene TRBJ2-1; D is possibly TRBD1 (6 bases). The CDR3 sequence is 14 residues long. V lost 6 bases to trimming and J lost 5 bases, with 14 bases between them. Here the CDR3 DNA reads TGTGCCAGCAGGTCTTGGACAGTTAACAATGAGCAGTTCTTC. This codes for CASRSWTVNNEQFF.

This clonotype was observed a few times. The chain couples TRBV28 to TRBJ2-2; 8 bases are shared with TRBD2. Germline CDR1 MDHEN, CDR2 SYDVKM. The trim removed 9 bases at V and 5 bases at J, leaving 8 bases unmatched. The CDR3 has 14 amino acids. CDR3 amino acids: CASQKGGRTGELFF. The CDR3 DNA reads TGTGCCAGTCAAAAGGGCGGGAGGACCGGGGAGCTGTTTTTT.

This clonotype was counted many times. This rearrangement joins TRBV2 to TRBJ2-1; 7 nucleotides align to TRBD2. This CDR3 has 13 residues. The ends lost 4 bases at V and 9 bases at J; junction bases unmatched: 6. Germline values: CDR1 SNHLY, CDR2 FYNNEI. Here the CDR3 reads CASSVRLAGEQFF. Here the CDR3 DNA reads TGTGCCAGCAGTGTCAGACTAGCTGGTGAGCAGTTCTTC.

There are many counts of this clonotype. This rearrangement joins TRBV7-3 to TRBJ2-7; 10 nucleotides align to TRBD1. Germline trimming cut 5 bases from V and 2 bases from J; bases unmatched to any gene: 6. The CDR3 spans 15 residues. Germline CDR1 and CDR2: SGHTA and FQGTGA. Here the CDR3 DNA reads TGTGCCAGCAGCGACCGGGACAGGGGACCCTACGAGCAGTACTTC. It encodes CASSDRDRGPYEQYF. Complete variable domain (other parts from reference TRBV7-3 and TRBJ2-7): GAGVSQTPSNKVTEKGKYVELRCDPISGHTALYWYRQSLGQGPEFLIYFQGTGAADDSGLPNDRFFAVRPEGSVSTLKIQRTERGDSAVYLCASSDRDRGPYEQYFGPGTRLTVT.

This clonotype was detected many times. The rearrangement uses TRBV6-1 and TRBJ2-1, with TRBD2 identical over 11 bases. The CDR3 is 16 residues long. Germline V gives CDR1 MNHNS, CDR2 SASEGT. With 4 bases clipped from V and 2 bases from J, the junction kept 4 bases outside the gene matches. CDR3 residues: CASSATSGGAYNEQFF. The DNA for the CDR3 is TGTGCCAGCAGTGCAACTAGCGGGGGAGCCTACAATGAGCAGTTCTTC.

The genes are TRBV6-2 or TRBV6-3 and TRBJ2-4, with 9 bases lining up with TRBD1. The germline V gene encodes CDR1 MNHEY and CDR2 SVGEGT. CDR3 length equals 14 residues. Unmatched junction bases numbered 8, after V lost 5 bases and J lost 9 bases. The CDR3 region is CASSVGGQGAIQYF. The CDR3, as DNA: TGTGCCAGCAGTGTAGGGGGACAGGGAGCCATTCAGTACTTC.

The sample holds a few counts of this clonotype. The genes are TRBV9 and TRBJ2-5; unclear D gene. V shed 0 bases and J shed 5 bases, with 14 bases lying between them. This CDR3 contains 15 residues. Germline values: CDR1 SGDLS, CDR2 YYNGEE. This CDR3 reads CASSVGRYRTETQYF. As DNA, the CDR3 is TGTGCCAGCAGCGTAGGGCGGTATAGAACTGAGACCCAGTACTTC.

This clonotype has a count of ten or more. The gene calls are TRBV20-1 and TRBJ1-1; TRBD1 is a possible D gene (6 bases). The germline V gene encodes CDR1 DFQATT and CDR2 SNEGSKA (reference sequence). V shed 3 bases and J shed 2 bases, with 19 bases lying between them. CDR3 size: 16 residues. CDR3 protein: CSARAQGIPPNTEAFF. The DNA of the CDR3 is TGCAGTGCTAGGGCCCAGGGGATACCCCCAAACACTGAAGCTTTCTTT.

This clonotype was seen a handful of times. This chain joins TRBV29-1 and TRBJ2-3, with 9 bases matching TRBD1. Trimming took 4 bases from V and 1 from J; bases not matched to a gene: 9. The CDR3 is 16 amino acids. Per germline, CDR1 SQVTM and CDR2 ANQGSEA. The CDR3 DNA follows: TGCAGCGTTGGGGGGATGGACAGGGGACGCACAGATACGCAGTATTTT. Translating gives CSVGGMDRGRTDTQYF.

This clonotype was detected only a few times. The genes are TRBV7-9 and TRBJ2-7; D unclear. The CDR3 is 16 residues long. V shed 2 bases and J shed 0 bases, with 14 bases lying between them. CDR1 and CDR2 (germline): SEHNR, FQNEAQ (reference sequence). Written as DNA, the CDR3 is TGTGCCAGCAGCTTATTTGGAGCTAGTAGCTCCTACGAGCAGTACTTC. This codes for CASSLFGASSSYEQYF.

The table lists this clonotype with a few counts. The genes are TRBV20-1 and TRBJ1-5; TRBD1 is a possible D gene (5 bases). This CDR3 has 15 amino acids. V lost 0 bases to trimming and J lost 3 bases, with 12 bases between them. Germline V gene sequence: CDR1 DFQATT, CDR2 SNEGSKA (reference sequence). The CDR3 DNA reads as TGCAGTGCTAGAGATATGGGGCCTTACAATCAGCCCCAGCATTTT. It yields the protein CSARDMGPYNQPQHF.

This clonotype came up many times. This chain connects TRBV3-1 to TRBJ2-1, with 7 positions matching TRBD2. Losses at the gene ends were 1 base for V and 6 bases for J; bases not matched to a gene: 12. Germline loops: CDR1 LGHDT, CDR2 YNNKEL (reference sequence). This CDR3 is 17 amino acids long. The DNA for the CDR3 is TGTGCCAGCAGCCAAGTTGGAGGGGACTATTCCCTCAATGAGCAGTTCTTC. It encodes CASSQVGGDYSLNEQFF.